This entry lists 32 T cell receptor beta chains sequenced from one sample in a study of T cell changes during pregnancy in multiple sclerosis. Using immunoSEQ multiplex PCR, the repertoire was profiled, and TCRdb retains in-frame clones only, with some absent. The data contain some 51,000 clones, 85% to 95% of them singletons. The sample here was CD4+ T cells from peripheral blood mononuclear cells, taken in the first trimester of pregnancy. All receptors derive from a female donor with multiple sclerosis, enrolled in a pregnancy study.

The genes are TRBV7-8 and TRBJ2-2; D gene ambiguous. This CDR3 is built from 16 residues. V lost 0 bases to trimming and J lost 4 bases, with 12 bases between them. CDR1 and CDR2 (germline): SGHVS, FQNEAQ. The CDR3 coding sequence is TGTGCCAGCAGCTTAGCGATCGGAGCAGCCACCGGGGAGCTGTTTTTT. Translated, it gives CASSLAIGAATGELFF.

V is TRBV6-5 and J is TRBJ1-2, with D uncertain. There are 13 residues in the CDR3. Looked up from germline, CDR1 is MNHEY and CDR2 is SVGAGI. Trimming removed 5 bases from V and 4 bases from J, with 11 bases in between. The CDR3 DNA reads TGTGCCAGCAGTGTAACCGGGAGCTATGGCTACACCTTC. Translation gives CASSVTGSYGYTF.

The V and J genes are TRBV11-2 and TRBJ1-4; 11 bases are a match to TRBD1. This CDR3 spans 15 amino acids. Germline CDR1 and CDR2: SGHAT and FQNNGV. The trim removed 5 bases at V and 12 bases at J, leaving 11 bases unmatched. CDR3 in DNA: TGTGCCAGCAGCATCTCCGGGACAGGGGGGCGCGAACTGTTTTTT. Amino acid sequence: CASSISGTGGRELFF.

This chain joins TRBV18 and TRBJ2-3; TRBD1 agrees at 7 bases. Germline CDR1 and CDR2: KGHSH and LQKENI. V shed 5 bases and J 2 bases; nucleotides not matched to a gene: 10. CDR3 length equals 16 residues. The CDR3 protein is CASSEGAGPSTDTQYF. The CDR3 DNA reads TGTGCCAGCTCAGAGGGGGCAGGGCCCTCCACAGATACGCAGTATTTT.

V usage is TRBV19 and J usage is TRBJ1-2; D is ambiguous. This CDR3 spans 11 amino acids. Germline CDR1 LNHDA, CDR2 SQIVND (reference sequence). Between the trimmed V and J ends, which lost 0 bases and 7 bases, there was a span of 3 bases. The CDR3 sequence is CASSIEAGYTF. Written as DNA, the CDR3 is TGTGCCAGTAGTATAGAGGCTGGCTACACCTTC.

V gene TRBV7-9 combines with J gene TRBJ1-4, with TRBD1 matching over 7 bases. The CDR3 spans 14 residues. The ends lost 1 base at V and 8 bases at J; junction bases unmatched: 4. The germline V gene has CDR1 SEHNR and CDR2 FQNEAQ (reference sequence). Here the CDR3 reads CASSLGQGDEKLFF. In DNA form, the CDR3 reads TGTGCCAGCAGCTTAGGACAGGGCGACGAAAAACTGTTTTTT.

This chain links TRBV7-2 with TRBJ2-3, with 8 bases that match TRBD2. The V gene's germline CDR1 is SGHTA and CDR2 FQGNSA. Trimming took 5 bases from V and 4 from J; bases not matched to a gene: 14. The length of the CDR3 is 17 residues. The CDR3: CASSNGVFGGAADTQYF. In DNA form, the CDR3 reads TGTGCCAGCAGCAACGGGGTATTCGGGGGGGCCGCAGATACGCAGTATTTT.

This chain joins TRBV5-1 and TRBJ1-1; a possible D gene is TRBD1 (6 bases). Germline V CDR1 and CDR2: SGHRS, YFSETQ. Trimming stripped 2 bases from V and 3 bases from J, with 11 bases between. This CDR3 has 14 amino acids. The CDR3 here is CASSFRGADTEAFF. The CDR3 nucleotides are TGCGCCAGCAGCTTCAGGGGAGCGGACACTGAAGCTTTCTTT.

This clone appeared once. The rearrangement joins TRBV18 to TRBJ2-3; TRBD2 is a possible D gene (6 bases). The CDR3 length is 13 residues. The V end was cut by 2 bases, the J end by 6 bases, with 9 bases between. Germline V gives CDR1 KGHSH, CDR2 LQKENI. The DNA for the CDR3 is TGTGCCAGCTCACCATCGACTAGTGATACGCAGTATTTT. Amino acids: CASSPSTSDTQYF.

V is TRBV2 and J is TRBJ2-1; 10 nucleotides agree with TRBD2. CDR1 and CDR2 from the germline V gene are SNHLY and FYNNEI. Trimming at V came to 2 bases and at J to 0 bases, leaving 13 bases not matched to a gene. CDR3 length: 20 amino acids. Here the CDR3 reads CASSETISGGLWSSYNEQFF. The CDR3 nucleotides are TGTGCCAGCAGTGAAACCATTAGCGGGGGGCTTTGGAGCTCCTACAATGAGCAGTTCTTC.

The chain has TRBV7-2 and TRBJ2-2; D is unclear. V lost 3 bases, J lost 4 bases, and 9 bases lay in between. The germline gives CDR1 SGHTA, CDR2 FQGNSA. There are 14 residues in the CDR3. CDR3 coding DNA: TGTGCCAGCAGCTTGCAGGTCATCACCGGGGAGCTGTTTTTT. Its translation: CASSLQVITGELFF.

The V and J genes are TRBV6-6 and TRBJ1-4; TRBD1 matches at 8 bases. V lost 6 bases to trimming and J lost 4 bases; unmatched junction nucleotides: 7. Germline CDR1 MNHNY, CDR2 SVGAGI (reference sequence). The CDR3 has 15 residues. The CDR3 bases are TGTGCCAGCAGAGACAGGGGTTCAGATAATGAAAAACTGTTTTTT. Its translation: CASRDRGSDNEKLFF.

This chain uses TRBV12-5 with TRBJ2-7; 11 bases agree with TRBD1. CDR3 length: 16 residues. CDR1 and CDR2 (germline): LGHNT, FRNRAP. V lost 5 bases to trimming and J lost 2 bases; unmatched junction nucleotides: 8. The CDR3 DNA reads as TGTGCTAGTGGTCCCCTCCGGGACAGGGGGACCTACGAGCAGTACTTC. It translates to CASGPLRDRGTYEQYF.

The chain recombines TRBV15 with TRBJ2-5, with 8 bases lining up with TRBD2. The CDR3 consists of 15 residues. Germline values: CDR1 LNHNV, CDR2 YYDKDF (reference sequence). The V and J ends lost 7 bases and 5 bases, in that order; junction bases with no gene match: 12. The CDR3 reads CATIKRPGTSETQYF. CDR3 nucleotides: TGTGCCACCATCAAGAGACCAGGGACTAGTGAGACCCAGTACTTC.

The V and J genes are TRBV4-2 and TRBJ2-4; 7 bases fit TRBD2. J was trimmed by 2 bases and V by 2 bases; bases with no gene match: 21. Germline V gene data show CDR1 as LGHNA and CDR2 as YNFKEQ. This CDR3 is built from 21 residues. The chain's CDR3 is CASSQSATGTTALESKNIQYF. CDR3 nucleotides: TGTGCCAGCAGCCAATCCGCAACCGGGACTACCGCTCTAGAATCCAAAAACATTCAGTACTTC.

The chain couples TRBV4-2 to TRBJ1-3; 9 bases match TRBD1. Germline assignment: CDR1 LGHNA and CDR2 YNFKEQ. The CDR3 totals 19 residues. With 2 bases clipped from V and 2 bases from J, the junction kept 13 bases outside the gene matches. The DNA for the CDR3 is TGTGCCAGCAGCCAACACCCCAACCGGGACAGGGTAACTGGAAACACCATATATTTT. Translated: CASSQHPNRDRVTGNTIYF.

This clone was recorded a few times. The chain recombines TRBV6-1 with TRBJ1-1, with 12 bases that match TRBD1. J gave up 5 bases and V 11 bases, and 6 bases lay outside the gene matches. The CDR3 is made up of 13 amino acids. Per germline, CDR1 MNHNS and CDR2 SASEGT. The CDR3 bases are TGTGCCGGGACAGGGGGCCCCTGGACTGAAGCTTTCTTT. It yields the protein CAGTGGPWTEAFF.

The gene calls are TRBV19 and TRBJ1-2; the D is unclear. Deletions cut 7 bases from V and 6 bases from J, with 15 bases between. This CDR3 comprises 13 residues. CDR1 is LNHDA, CDR2 SQIVND, per germline (reference sequence). The CDR3 coding sequence is TGTGCCAGTACCTTTAACCTCAGGAATGGCTACACCTTC. Translating gives CASTFNLRNGYTF.

This sequence joins TRBV5-4 and TRBJ1-2, with D maybe TRBD1 (6 bases). The CDR3 spans 13 residues. V was clipped by 4 bases and J by 5 bases, with 12 bases between them. Per the germline V gene, CDR1 is SGHNT and CDR2 is YYREEE (reference sequence). The DNA of the CDR3 is TGTGCCAGCAGCCCCGACAGGCAGTATGGCTACACCTTC. The encoded protein is CASSPDRQYGYTF.

In DNA, the CDR3 is TGTGCTAGTGTCGGCGGGGGGAATTCCTACAATGAGCAGTTCTTC. It encodes CASVGGGNSYNEQFF. J is TRBJ2-1 and V is TRBV12-5; 8 nucleotides agree with TRBD2. The germline gives CDR1 LGHNT, CDR2 FRNRAP. V dropped 7 bases and J dropped 1; count of bases not matched to a gene: 6. The CDR3 runs to 15 residues.

The chain joins TRBV5-6 to TRBJ2-7; D is perhaps TRBD1 (6 bases). Per the germline V gene, CDR1 is SGHDT and CDR2 is YYEEEE. CDR3 length: 13 amino acids. Trimming pared 2 bases from V and 4 bases from J, leaving 10 bases between. The CDR3 reads CASSLQGAYEQYF. CDR3 coding DNA: TGTGCCAGCAGCTTACAGGGCGCTTACGAGCAGTACTTC.

The rearrangement uses TRBV6-5 and TRBJ1-1; TRBD1 matches at 8 bases. With 4 bases clipped from V and 2 bases from J, the junction kept 3 bases outside the gene matches. The CDR3 runs to 14 residues. Germline loops: CDR1 MNHEY, CDR2 SVGAGI. CDR3 region: CASSSTGANTEAFF. CDR3 DNA: TGTGCCAGCAGTTCGACAGGGGCAAACACTGAAGCTTTCTTT.

The V gene is TRBV6-5, the J gene TRBJ2-3, with a weak D call TRBD2 (6 bases). Germline V lookup: CDR1 MNHEY, CDR2 SVGAGI. The CDR3 totals 16 residues. Trimming took off 0 bases at V and 2 bases at J, with 12 bases between the two ends. CDR3 residues: CASSYSGGGNTDTQYF. CDR3 DNA: TGTGCCAGCAGTTACTCGGGCGGCGGGAACACAGATACGCAGTATTTT.

The chain is built from TRBV5-6 and TRBJ1-2; D gene ambiguous. Trimming shortened V by 4 bases and J by 2 bases, and 12 bases separated the two germline ends. CDR3 size: 14 residues. CDR1 and CDR2 from the germline V gene are SGHDT and YYEEEE. Here the CDR3 reads CASSTAGRNYGYTF. Written as DNA, the CDR3 is TGTGCCAGCAGCACAGCGGGCAGGAACTATGGCTACACCTTC. Full variable domain (rest looked up from reference TRBV5-6 and TRBJ1-2): DAGVTQSPTHLIKTRGQQVTLRCSPKSGHDTVSWYQQALGQGPQFIFQYYEEEERQRGNFPDRFSGHQFPNYSSELNVNALLLGDSALYLCASSTAGRNYGYTFGSGTRLTVV.

The chain links TRBV9 to TRBJ1-1, with D possibly being TRBD1 (5 bases). V was pared by 0 bases and J by 7 bases, with 13 bases between. There are 14 residues in the CDR3. Germline lookup yields CDR1 SGDLS and CDR2 YYNGEE. DNA for the CDR3: TGTGCCAGCAGCGTAGTGTCGGGGGACGGTGAAGCTTTCTTT. Translation: CASSVVSGDGEAFF.

The rearrangement joins TRBV6-1 to TRBJ1-2, with no clear D. Trimming stripped 3 bases from V and 8 bases from J, with 16 bases between. Looked up from germline, CDR1 is MNHNS and CDR2 is SASEGT. The CDR3 spans 14 residues. The CDR3 loop is CASSEPRVRQGYTF. The CDR3 nucleotides read TGTGCCAGCAGTGAGCCGAGGGTCCGGCAAGGCTACACCTTC.

The V call is TRBV4-1, the J call TRBJ1-4; D gene ambiguous. This CDR3 has 17 amino acids. CDR1 is MGHRA and CDR2 is YSYEKL in the germline V gene. V was cut by 1 base and J by 4 bases, with 16 bases left in between. The DNA for the CDR3 is TGCGCCAGCAGCCAAGTTTCATGGTCGGGATTTAATGAAAAACTGTTTTTT. Protein: CASSQVSWSGFNEKLFF.

The V call is TRBV6-6, the J call TRBJ2-2; possible D gene TRBD1, 6 bases. The V end was cut by 5 bases, the J end by 4 bases, with 14 bases between. Germline CDR1 reads MNHNY; CDR2 reads SVGAGI (reference sequence). This CDR3 contains 15 residues. The CDR3 reads CASSLTGPGTGELFF. In DNA, the CDR3 is TGTGCCAGCAGTCTGACAGGACCCGGCACCGGGGAGCTGTTTTTT.

The CDR3 region has the DNA TGTGCCAGCAGTTTTGCGGGCTGGGTCACTGAAGCTTTCTTT. It codes for CASSFAGWVTEAFF. The rearrangement joins TRBV27 to TRBJ1-1; no firm D call. The CDR3 covers 14 residues. CDR1 MNHEY and CDR2 SMNVEV come from the germline V gene (reference sequence). V was trimmed by 3 bases and J by 4 bases, leaving 12 bases between them.

This chain uses TRBV25-1 with TRBJ2-1, with 7 bases aligning to TRBD2. J was trimmed by 6 bases and V by 4 bases; bases with no gene match: 3. The CDR3 is made up of 13 amino acids. From germline, CDR1 is MGHDK and CDR2 SYGVNS. CDR3 sequence: CASSASGGNEQFF. CDR3 DNA sequence: TGTGCCAGCAGTGCTTCGGGAGGCAATGAGCAGTTCTTC.

This chain connects TRBV2 to TRBJ1-6; tentative D call: TRBD1 (6 bases). The germline V gene encodes CDR1 SNHLY and CDR2 FYNNEI. This CDR3 region has 14 residues. Trimming left V 6 bases short and J 7 bases short, with 13 bases between. CDR3 sequence: CASRTGTMNSPLHF. CDR3 sequence (DNA): TGTGCCAGCAGAACCGGGACAATGAATTCACCCCTCCACTTT.

The chain couples TRBV11-2 to TRBJ1-4; TRBD1 matches 7 bases. CDR1 and CDR2 (germline): SGHAT, FQNNGV. Germline trimming cut 1 base from V and 0 bases from J; bases unmatched to any gene: 2. This CDR3 is 16 amino acids long. In DNA form, the CDR3 reads TGTGCCAGCAGCTTAGGGACAGGAACAACTAATGAAAAACTGTTTTTT. Protein product: CASSLGTGTTNEKLFF.